The next 15 T cell receptor beta chains were all read from a single sample in a study of blood T cell repertoires in COVID-19. TCRdb's table, derived via immunoSEQ multiplex PCR, lists solely in-frame clones and lacks some. The profile shows approximately 70,000 clones, over 75% of them singletons. The sample was peripheral blood. These receptors were obtained from a man aged 50 to 60 with active COVID-19.

The chain employs TRBV7-9 and TRBJ2-3; D perhaps matches TRBD1 (7 bases). The germline V and J ends were trimmed by 5 bases and 4 bases, with 10 bases remaining between them. Germline CDR1 reads SEHNR; CDR2 reads FQNEAQ (reference sequence). The CDR3 contains 13 residues. Here the CDR3 DNA reads TGTGCCAGCAGCACCAGGGGGGCAGATACGCAGTATTTT. The encoded protein is CASSTRGADTQYF.

This CDR3 reads CASSSTGTAKETQYF. The CDR3 bases are TGTGCCAGCAGCTCGACTGGGACAGCTAAAGAGACCCAGTACTTC. The rearrangement uses TRBV5-6 and TRBJ2-5; 7 nucleotides match TRBD1. The CDR3 contains 15 residues. CDR1 and CDR2 (germline): SGHDT, YYEEEE. Germline trimming cut 3 bases from V and 3 bases from J; bases unmatched to any gene: 8.

This chain connects TRBV5-8 to TRBJ1-4, with a weak D call TRBD1 (6 bases). V shed 0 bases and J shed 5 bases, with 14 bases lying between them. Germline V lookup: CDR1 SGHTS, CDR2 YDEGEE. The CDR3 length is 16 residues. The CDR3 region has the DNA TGTGCCAGCAGCTTGGGGCTACAGGGCAAAAATGAAAAACTGTTTTTT. This translates into CASSLGLQGKNEKLFF. Drawing the rest from reference TRBV5-8 and TRBJ1-4, the complete variable domain is EAGVTQSPTHLIKTRGQQATLRCSPISGHTSVYWYQQALGLGLQFLLWYDEGEERNRGNFPPRFSGRQFPNYSSELNVNALELEDSALYLCASSLGLQGKNEKLFFGSGTQLSVL.

In this sample, this clone turned up a few times. The chain links TRBV28 to TRBJ1-2; D is unclear. There are 18 residues in the CDR3. Germline V gene sequence: CDR1 MDHEN, CDR2 SYDVKM. With 4 bases removed from V and 0 bases from J, the gap between germline ends came to 21 bases. CDR3 DNA: TGTGCCAGCAGTTCCCCTTCGGGAGAGAATTACCCTAACTATGGCTACACCTTC. It is translated as CASSSPSGENYPNYGYTF.

This rearrangement joins TRBV27 to TRBJ1-2; 7 bases align to TRBD1. Germline V gene data show CDR1 as MNHEY and CDR2 as SMNVEV (reference sequence). V was pared by 3 bases and J by 8 bases, with 21 bases of the junction left unmatched. The CDR3 length is 18 residues. CDR3 residues: CASSLLPRGTGDSRGYTF. Here the CDR3 DNA reads TGTGCCAGCAGTTTGCTTCCGCGGGGAACAGGGGACTCGAGAGGCTACACCTTC.

The chain couples TRBV28 to TRBJ2-7, with TRBD2 identical over 12 bases. CDR3 length equals 16 residues. CDR1 and CDR2 (germline): MDHEN, SYDVKM. With V trimmed by 2 bases and J by 3 bases, 5 bases remained unmatched. In DNA, the CDR3 is TGTGCCAGCAGTTTAGTGTTGACTAGCGGGAGCTACGAGCAGTACTTC. Translated: CASSLVLTSGSYEQYF. The full variable domain, in which reference TRBV28 and TRBJ2-7 provide the parts outside the CDR3, is DVKVTQSSRYLVKRTGEKVFLECVQDMDHENMFWYRQDPGLGLRLIYFSYDVKMKEKGDIPEGYSVSREKKERFSLILESASTNQTSMYLCASSLVLTSGSYEQYFGPGTRLTVT.

This clone has only one observation. The J gene is TRBJ2-2, the V gene TRBV30; D might be TRBD1 (6 bases). Looked up from germline, CDR1 is GTSNPN and CDR2 is SVGIG (reference sequence). V was trimmed by 1 base and J by 0 bases, leaving 12 bases between them. The CDR3 covers 16 residues. This CDR3 reads CAWSGRGGANTGELFF. The CDR3 DNA reads as TGTGCCTGGAGTGGCCGAGGGGGTGCGAACACCGGGGAGCTGTTTTTT.

J is TRBJ2-7 and V is TRBV28, with a tentative D call TRBD1 (6 bases). The CDR3 totals 14 residues. The germline CDR1 and CDR2 sequences are MDHEN and SYDVKM. Trimming stripped 4 bases from V and 0 bases from J, with 10 bases between. This chain's CDR3 is CASSSGGISYEQYF. Written as DNA, the CDR3 is TGTGCCAGCAGTTCTGGGGGCATCTCCTACGAGCAGTACTTC.

V is TRBV11-2 and J is TRBJ2-1; 7 bases map to TRBD1. The CDR3 length is 17 residues. Trimming took 4 bases from V and 0 from J; bases not matched to a gene: 9. Germline V CDR1 and CDR2: SGHAT, FQNNGV. CDR3 sequence reads: CASSSTFGTDSYNEQFF. DNA of the CDR3: TGTGCCAGCAGCTCAACCTTCGGGACAGACTCCTACAATGAGCAGTTCTTC.

The J gene is TRBJ1-2, the V gene TRBV30; the D gene is possibly TRBD1 (5 bases). V was pared by 6 bases and J by 2 bases, with 10 bases between. Germline values: CDR1 GTSNPN, CDR2 SVGIG (reference sequence). The CDR3 covers 12 residues. Here the CDR3 DNA reads TGTGCCTGTTCTAAGGGGAACTATGGCTACACCTTC. Amino acids: CACSKGNYGYTF.

This chain uses TRBV3-1 (or the pseudogene TRBV3-2) with TRBJ2-4, with D uncertain. Germline CDR1 and CDR2: LGHDT and YNNKEL (reference sequence). This CDR3 region has 19 residues. V was clipped by 4 bases and J by 1 base, with 23 bases between them. The CDR3 DNA sequence: TGTGCCAGCAGCCCCCCAGAACATCTTCGCAATATCGCCAAAAACATTCAGTACTTC. It codes for CASSPPEHLRNIAKNIQYF.

This clone is a singleton in its sample. The chain links TRBV5-1 to TRBJ2-3; 11 positions match TRBD2. This CDR3 spans 16 amino acids. The germline V gene encodes CDR1 SGHRS and CDR2 YFSETQ. Trimming removed 0 bases from V and 1 base from J; junction bases left unmatched: 1. DNA of the CDR3: TGCGCCAGCAGCTTGGTACTAGCGGGGGGCACAGATACGCAGTATTTT. Protein: CASSLVLAGGTDTQYF.

The chain couples TRBV6-1 to TRBJ1-6; no firm D call. The V end was cut by 3 bases, the J end by 0 bases, with 9 bases between. This CDR3 region has 16 residues. The V gene's germline CDR1 is MNHNS and CDR2 SASEGT. The CDR3 sequence: CASSDEGYSYNSPLHF. The DNA of the CDR3 is TGTGCCAGCAGTGACGAGGGATACTCCTATAATTCACCCCTCCACTTT.

This sequence joins TRBV6-6 and TRBJ2-5; 12 positions match TRBD2. The CDR3 length is 13 residues. The V gene's germline CDR1 is MNHNY and CDR2 SVGAGI (reference sequence). The ends lost 8 bases at V and 5 bases at J; junction bases unmatched: 3. CDR3 amino acids: CASASGGGETQYF. CDR3 sequence (DNA): TGTGCCAGCGCTAGCGGGGGGGGTGAGACCCAGTACTTC.

V is TRBV2 and J is TRBJ2-7; 8 positions agree with TRBD1. The trim removed 6 bases at V and 1 base at J, leaving 8 bases unmatched. This CDR3 has 15 amino acids. The V gene's germline CDR1 is SNHLY and CDR2 FYNNEI. CDR3 nucleotides: TGTGCCAGCAGAGGCCGGACAGGGTATTCCTACGAGCAGTACTTC. It translates to CASRGRTGYSYEQYF.